This is a list of T cell receptor beta chains from one sample in a study of T cell responses to AZD1222 COVID-19 vaccine. Using immunoSEQ multiplex PCR, the repertoire was profiled, and TCRdb retains in-frame clones only, with some absent. This table has around 160,000 clones, around 94% appearing once. The sample here was peripheral blood, taken 28 days after the second AZD1222 dose. The receptors originated from an adult who received the AZD1222 COVID-19 vaccine. Each CDR3 is given with its conserved first and last residue. The D gene is left open where the match is weak. Clone sizes are given selectively: once, few, many, or a class where the clone is expanded.

TRBJ2-7 | TRBV23-1 | - | once | CASIKRSRTSSSYEQYF | TGCGCCAGCATCAAAAGGTCCAGGACCTCAAGCTCCTACGAGCAGTACTTC
TRBJ2-2 | TRBV6-5 | TRBD1 | few | CASLAGTGDTGELFF | TGTGCCAGCCTGGCGGGGACAGGGGACACCGGGGAGCTGTTTTTT
TRBJ2-1 | TRBV27 | TRBD2 | - | CASSRWREGPNEQFF | TGTGCCAGCAGTCGGTGGCGGGAGGGCCCCAATGAGCAGTTCTTC
TRBJ2-7 | TRBV7-2 | - | - | CASSPRGYEQYF | TGTGCCAGCAGCCCTAGGGGTTACGAGCAGTACTTC
TRBJ1-1 | TRBV28 | - | - | CASSLGARTEAFF | TGTGCCAGCAGTTTAGGGGCGAGAACTGAAGCTTTCTTT
TRBJ1-6 | TRBV4-1 | - | once | CASSQEGTDSSYNSPLHF | TGCGCCAGCAGCCAAGAAGGAACAGACAGCTCCTATAATTCACCCCTCCACTTT
TRBJ2-1 | TRBV30 | TRBD2 | - | CAWSVLEEGRERERDDEQFF | TGTGCCTGGAGTGTACTTGAAGAGGGGCGCGAGCGGGAGCGTGACGATGAGCAGTTCTTC
TRBJ1-1 | TRBV28 | - | - | CASTGNTEAFF | TGTGCCAGCACGGGGAACACTGAAGCTTTCTTT
TRBJ2-1 | TRBV2 | TRBD1 | - | CASSKGQSSYNEQFF | TGTGCCAGCAGTAAGGGACAGTCCTCCTACAATGAGCAGTTCTTC
TRBJ1-2 | TRBV5-4 | TRBD1 | - | CASRRQGLEGYTF | TGTGCCAGCAGACGACAGGGGCTTGAGGGCTACACCTTC
TRBJ2-7 | TRBV28 | - | - | CASSLDLATYEQYF | TGTGCCAGCAGCTTAGACTTAGCTACCTACGAGCAGTACTTC
TRBJ2-1 | TRBV4-3 | TRBD2 | - | CASSQDGVAGDDEQFF | TGCGCCAGCAGCCAAGATGGGGTAGCGGGAGATGATGAGCAGTTCTTC
TRBJ1-2 | TRBV2 | - | - | CASSVGVRGYTF | TGTGCCAGCAGTGTTGGGGTGCGAGGCTACACCTTC
TRBJ2-7 | TRBV27 | - | - | CASGRTYEQYF | TGTGCCAGCGGTCGGACCTACGAGCAGTACTTC
TRBJ2-5 | TRBV15 | TRBD2 | - | CATSRPGGARETQYF | TGTGCCACCAGCAGACCCGGGGGGGCCCGAGAGACCCAGTACTTC
TRBJ1-1 | TRBV7-2 | - | - | CASRPGTLHTEAFF | TGTGCCAGCAGGCCCGGGACACTTCACACTGAAGCTTTCTTT
TRBJ1-5 | TRBV28 | TRBD1 | - | CASTPTGTGYSNQPQHF | TGTGCCAGCACCCCAACCGGGACAGGATATAGCAATCAGCCCCAGCATTTT
TRBJ1-6 | TRBV19 | - | - | CASRKEESPLHF | TGTGCCAGTAGGAAGGAGGAATCACCCCTCCACTTT
TRBJ2-3 | TRBV20-1 | - | - | CSASERRGSTDTQYF | TGCAGTGCTAGTGAACGGAGGGGTAGCACAGATACGCAGTATTTT
TRBJ1-4 | TRBV28 | - | - | CASSLLKQGRNEKLFF | TGTGCCAGCAGTTTATTAAAACAGGGTAGGAATGAAAAACTGTTTTTT
TRBJ2-5 | TRBV27 | TRBD1 | - | CASSSRGQGPQETQYF | TGTGCCAGCAGTTCCCGGGGACAGGGGCCTCAAGAGACCCAGTACTTC
TRBJ1-2 | TRBV5-3 | TRBD1 | - | CARSRWDSWGISGYTF | TGTGCCAGAAGCCGATGGGACAGTTGGGGTATCTCTGGCTACACCTTC
TRBJ1-6 | TRBV3-1/TRBV3-2 | TRBD1 | - | CASSQLTGRNSPLHF | TGTGCCAGCAGCCAATTGACAGGGCGGAATTCACCCCTCCACTTT
TRBJ2-7 | TRBV11-2 | TRBD1 | - | CASSSGQGWDEQYF | TGTGCCAGCAGCTCAGGACAGGGGTGGGACGAGCAGTACTTC
TRBJ2-1 | TRBV4-1 | - | - | CASSRRADSYNEQFF | TGCGCCAGCAGCCGGAGAGCTGACTCCTACAATGAGCAGTTCTTC
TRBJ1-2 | TRBV6-6 | TRBD1 | - | CASYRQGAGGYTF | TGTGCCAGCTATCGACAGGGGGCAGGCGGCTACACCTTC
TRBJ1-5 | TRBV5-5 | - | - | CASSFVQGGSQPQHF | TGTGCCAGCAGCTTTGTCCAGGGAGGAAGTCAGCCCCAGCATTTT
TRBJ1-2 | TRBV7-6 | - | - | CASSLAGNYGYTF | TGTGCCAGCAGCTTAGCCGGAAACTATGGCTACACCTTC
TRBJ1-6 | TRBV12-3/TRBV12-4 | - | - | CASSLAENSPLHF | TGTGCCAGCAGTTTAGCGGAGAATTCACCCCTCCACTTT
TRBJ2-7 | TRBV2 | TRBD2 | - | CASGTLAGVYEQYF | TGTGCCAGCGGGACTTTAGCGGGAGTCTACGAGCAGTACTTC
TRBJ2-7 | TRBV28 | TRBD2 | - | CASSSGGLAVSYEQYF | TGTGCCAGCAGTTCCGGGGGACTAGCGGTCTCCTACGAGCAGTACTTC
TRBJ1-2 | TRBV27 | - | - | CASSLSSVSPYGYTF | TGTGCCAGCAGTTTATCTTCGGTATCCCCCTATGGCTACACCTTC
TRBJ1-5 | TRBV7-9 | - | - | CASSLVGRNQPQHF | TGTGCCAGCAGCTTAGTTGGGCGCAATCAGCCCCAGCATTTT
TRBJ1-5 | TRBV28 | - | - | CASSLGVGSNQPQHF | TGTGCCAGCAGTTTAGGGGTTGGTAGCAATCAGCCCCAGCATTTT
TRBJ1-2 | TRBV29-1 | - | - | CSATGSDGYTF | TGCAGCGCCACGGGGAGCGATGGCTACACCTTC
TRBJ1-5 | TRBV19 | - | - | CASRAANQPQHF | TGTGCCAGTAGGGCGGCAAATCAGCCCCAGCATTTT
TRBJ1-1 | TRBV6-5 | - | - | CASSYSNVGRIAEAFF | TGTGCCAGCAGTTACTCGAATGTCGGCAGGATCGCTGAAGCTTTCTTT
TRBJ2-1 | TRBV27 | - | - | CASSLNPLAYNEQFF | TGTGCCAGCAGTTTAAACCCCCTCGCCTACAATGAGCAGTTCTTC
TRBJ2-1 | TRBV2 | TRBD2 | - | CASSEASASGEFF | TGTGCCAGCAGTGAAGCGTCGGCTAGCGGGGAGTTCTTC
TRBJ2-7 | TRBV9 | TRBD1 | - | CASSEGPSTGTEQYF | TGTGCCAGCAGCGAGGGACCCTCGACAGGGACCGAGCAGTACTTC
TRBJ2-1 | TRBV5-4 | - | - | CASSPGGGGLNEQFF | TGTGCCAGCAGCCCCGGGGGTGGAGGGCTCAATGAGCAGTTCTTC
TRBJ2-7 | TRBV18 | - | - | CASSPRSDEQYF | TGTGCCAGCTCACCGAGAAGCGACGAGCAGTACTTC
TRBJ1-1 | TRBV30 | TRBD1 | - | CACTGGTEAFF | TGTGCCTGTACAGGGGGCACTGAAGCTTTCTTT
TRBJ2-7 | TRBV28 | - | - | CASSRTVSYEQYF | TGTGCCAGCAGTAGGACAGTCTCCTACGAGCAGTACTTC
TRBJ2-2 | TRBV5-1 | TRBD2 | - | CASGLTSGRPGELFF | TGCGCCAGCGGTTTGACTAGCGGGAGACCCGGGGAGCTGTTTTTT
TRBJ2-5 | TRBV7-9 | - | once | CASSFRVGGLETQYF | TGTGCCAGCAGCTTTCGGGTAGGGGGGCTCGAGACCCAGTACTTC
TRBJ1-3 | TRBV13 | TRBD1 | - | CASSLDRGPGNTIYF | TGTGCCAGCAGCCTAGACAGGGGGCCAGGAAACACCATATATTTT
TRBJ1-2 | TRBV19 | - | - | CASSIRVGDYGYTF | TGTGCCAGTAGCATACGTGTGGGGGATTATGGCTACACCTTC
TRBJ1-2 | TRBV6-5 | - | - | CASSYKGYGYTF | TGTGCCAGCAGTTACAAGGGCTATGGCTACACCTTC
TRBJ2-7 | TRBV7-2 | - | - | CASSLDLGNLEQYF | TGTGCCAGCAGCTTAGACCTAGGGAACCTGGAGCAGTACTTC
TRBJ2-1 | TRBV2 | TRBD2 | - | CASRLGLGDHNEQFF | TGTGCCAGCCGACTAGGACTAGGCGACCACAATGAGCAGTTCTTC